This TCR beta chain was documented in a study of PD-1 blockade in classical Hodgkin lymphoma. Each patient's relapse followed autologous stem cell transplantation, and brentuximab vedotin exposure varied. V was trimmed by 4 bases and J by 2 bases, leaving 13 bases between them. The CDR3 consists of 14 residues. Germline CDR1 and CDR2: SGHKS and YYEKEE (reference sequence). Libraries were prepared by immunoSEQ multiplex PCR; TCRdb keeps only in-frame clonotypes and omits some of them. The sample holds roughly 11,000 clones; roughly 75% are singletons and the top ten take 8% to 13%. This clone was observed once.

This clonotype originated in a human donor with classical Hodgkin lymphoma. The specimen comprised peripheral blood mononuclear cells (PBMCs), sampled at baseline. The V and J genes are TRBV5-5 and TRBJ2-7; D possibly matches TRBD1 or TRBD2 (5 bases each). CDR3 nucleotides: TGTGCCAGCAGCCGGGGCCTTGGGGCCTACGAGCAGTACTTC. The encoded protein is CASSRGLGAYEQYF.